What follows describes a single T cell receptor beta chain. The data stem from a study of blood T cell repertoires in COVID-19. Study-level information: PBMCs, B-cell-depleted T cells, or T cells provided the cDNA or gDNA that made up the material.

Methods used by the authors: Researchers report that nucleated cell counts were estimated from reference gene primer amplification. Produced via immunoSEQ multiplex PCR; TCRdb's table is partial and in-frame only. V, J and clone size derive from that table, while D and trimming were established from the DNA sequence. The sample includes approximately 150,000 clones, around 76% of them seen just once. Germline V gene sequence: CDR1 SGHNT, CDR2 YYREEE (reference sequence). The CDR3 totals 15 residues. J gave up 3 bases and V 2 bases, and 5 bases lay outside the gene matches. The sequence came from a man in his 60s with acute or convalescent COVID-19. The sample taken for sequencing was peripheral blood. The chain is built from TRBV5-4 and TRBJ2-5, with 9 bases aligning to TRBD2. The DNA for the CDR3 is TGTGCCAGCAGCTTAGATCTAGCGGGAAAAGAGACCCAGTACTTC. This sequence encodes CASSLDLAGKETQYF.